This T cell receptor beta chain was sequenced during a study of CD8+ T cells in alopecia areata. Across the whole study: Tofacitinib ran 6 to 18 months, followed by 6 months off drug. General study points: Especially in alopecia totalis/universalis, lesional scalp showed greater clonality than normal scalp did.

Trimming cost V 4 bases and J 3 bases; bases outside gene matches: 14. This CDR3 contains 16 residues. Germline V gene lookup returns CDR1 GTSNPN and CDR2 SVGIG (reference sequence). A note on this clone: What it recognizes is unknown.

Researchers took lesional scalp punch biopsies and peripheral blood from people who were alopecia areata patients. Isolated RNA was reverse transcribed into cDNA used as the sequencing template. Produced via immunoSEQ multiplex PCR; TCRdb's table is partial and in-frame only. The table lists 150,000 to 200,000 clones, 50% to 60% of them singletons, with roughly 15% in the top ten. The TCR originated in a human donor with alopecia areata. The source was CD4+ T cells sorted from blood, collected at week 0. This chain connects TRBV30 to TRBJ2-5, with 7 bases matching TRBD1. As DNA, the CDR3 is TGTGCCTGGACCCTCCTGCCAGGGGGTAGTAAAGAGACCCAGTACTTC. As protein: CAWTLLPGGSKETQYF.